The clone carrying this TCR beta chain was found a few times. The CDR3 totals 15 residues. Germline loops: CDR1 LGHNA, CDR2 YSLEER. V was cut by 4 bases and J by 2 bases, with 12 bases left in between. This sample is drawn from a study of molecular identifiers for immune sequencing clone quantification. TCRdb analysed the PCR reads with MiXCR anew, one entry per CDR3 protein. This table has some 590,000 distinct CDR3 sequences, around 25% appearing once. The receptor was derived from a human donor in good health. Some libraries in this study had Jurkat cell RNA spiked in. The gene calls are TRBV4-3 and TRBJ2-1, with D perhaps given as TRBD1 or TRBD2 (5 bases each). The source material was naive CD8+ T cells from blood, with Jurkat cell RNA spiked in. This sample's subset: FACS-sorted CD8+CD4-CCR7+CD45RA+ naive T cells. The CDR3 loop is CASSPERGPYNEQFF. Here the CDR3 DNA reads TGCGCCAGCAGCCCAGAACGGGGACCCTACAATGAGCAGTTCTTC.